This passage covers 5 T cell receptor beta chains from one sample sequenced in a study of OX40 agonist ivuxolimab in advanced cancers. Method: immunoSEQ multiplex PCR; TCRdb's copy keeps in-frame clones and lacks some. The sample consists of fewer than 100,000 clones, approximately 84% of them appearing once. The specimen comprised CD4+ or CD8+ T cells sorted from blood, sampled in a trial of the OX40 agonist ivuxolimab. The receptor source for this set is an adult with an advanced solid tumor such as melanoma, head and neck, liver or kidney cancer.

The CDR3: CASSFKRASAGELFF. DNA for the CDR3: TGTGCCAGCAGCTTCAAGCGGGCGTCAGCCGGGGAGCTGTTTTTT. This chain connects TRBV7-8 to TRBJ2-2; possibly TRBD2 for D (6 bases). The CDR3 has 15 residues. V lost 3 bases to trimming and J lost 6 bases, with 14 bases between them. The germline V gene has CDR1 SGHVS and CDR2 FQNEAQ.

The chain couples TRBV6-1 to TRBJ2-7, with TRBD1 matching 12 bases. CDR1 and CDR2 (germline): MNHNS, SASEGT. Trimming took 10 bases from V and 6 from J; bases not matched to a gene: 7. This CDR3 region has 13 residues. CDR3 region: CATRGQGAAEQYV. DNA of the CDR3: TGTGCCACCAGGGGACAGGGGGCGGCCGAGCAGTACGTC.

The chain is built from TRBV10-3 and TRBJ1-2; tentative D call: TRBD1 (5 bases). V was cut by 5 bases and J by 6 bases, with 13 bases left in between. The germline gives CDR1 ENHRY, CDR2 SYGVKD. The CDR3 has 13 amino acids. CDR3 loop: CAISQGLGDGYTF. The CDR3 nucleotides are TGTGCCATCAGTCAGGGATTGGGGGATGGCTACACCTTC.

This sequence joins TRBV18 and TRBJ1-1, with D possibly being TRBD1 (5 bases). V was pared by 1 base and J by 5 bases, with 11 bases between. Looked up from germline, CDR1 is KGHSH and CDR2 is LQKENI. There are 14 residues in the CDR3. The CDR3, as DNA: TGTGCCAGCTCACCACGAGGGGAATCTACTGAAGCTTTCTTT. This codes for CASSPRGESTEAFF.

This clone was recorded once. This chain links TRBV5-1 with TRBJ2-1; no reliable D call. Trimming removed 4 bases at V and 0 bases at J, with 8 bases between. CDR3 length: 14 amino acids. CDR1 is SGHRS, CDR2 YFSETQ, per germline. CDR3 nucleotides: TGCGCCAGCAGCCGGGTGAGCTCCTACAATGAGCAGTTCTTC. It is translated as CASSRVSSYNEQFF.